This T cell receptor beta chain was sequenced for a study of shared clonotypes between healthy human individuals. This was a deep-level run. TCRdb's table, derived via immunoSEQ multiplex PCR, lists solely in-frame clones and lacks some. The sample holds 2 million to 2.5 million clones, 95% seen once. This CDR3 is 13 amino acids long. The germline CDR1 and CDR2 sequences are MDHEN and SYDVKM. V lost 6 bases, J lost 6 bases, and 13 bases lay in between. Concerning this clone: Other DNA sequences from this sample encode an identical CDR3 as well.

The V gene is TRBV28, the J gene TRBJ2-3; D remains unclear. Sequencing was carried out using naive CD4+ T cells sorted from blood. Subset noted: CD45RA+ positively selected. The TCR sequence derives from a man between 18 and 29 years old in good health. In DNA, the CDR3 is TGTGCCAGCAGCCCCCCTTCTACGGATACGCAGTATTTT. Its translation is CASSPPSTDTQYF.